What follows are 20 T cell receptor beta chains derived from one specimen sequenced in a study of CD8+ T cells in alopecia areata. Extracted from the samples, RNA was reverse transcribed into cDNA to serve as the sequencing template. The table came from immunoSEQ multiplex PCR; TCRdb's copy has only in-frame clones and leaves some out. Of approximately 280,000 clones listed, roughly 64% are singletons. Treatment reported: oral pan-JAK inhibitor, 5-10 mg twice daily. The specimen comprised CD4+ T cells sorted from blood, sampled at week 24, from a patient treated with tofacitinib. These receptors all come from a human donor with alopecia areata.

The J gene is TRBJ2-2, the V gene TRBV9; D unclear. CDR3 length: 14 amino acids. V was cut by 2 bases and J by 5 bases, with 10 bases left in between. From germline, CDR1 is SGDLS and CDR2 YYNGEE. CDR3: CASSVRTSTGELFF. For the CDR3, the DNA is TGTGCCAGCAGCGTGAGGACCTCTACCGGGGAGCTGTTTTTT.

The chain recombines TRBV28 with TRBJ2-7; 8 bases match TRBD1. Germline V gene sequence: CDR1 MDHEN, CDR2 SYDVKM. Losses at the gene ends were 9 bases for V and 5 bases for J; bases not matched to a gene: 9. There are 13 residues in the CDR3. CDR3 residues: CASRTGWSNEQYF. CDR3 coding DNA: TGTGCCAGTCGGACAGGGTGGTCCAACGAGCAGTACTTC.

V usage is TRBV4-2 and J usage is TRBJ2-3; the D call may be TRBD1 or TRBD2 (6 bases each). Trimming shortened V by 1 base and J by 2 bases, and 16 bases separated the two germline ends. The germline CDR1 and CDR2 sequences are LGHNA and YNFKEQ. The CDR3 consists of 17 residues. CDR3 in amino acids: CASSQVTGRGHTDTQYF. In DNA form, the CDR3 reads TGTGCCAGCAGCCAAGTGACTGGGCGGGGACACACAGATACGCAGTATTTT.

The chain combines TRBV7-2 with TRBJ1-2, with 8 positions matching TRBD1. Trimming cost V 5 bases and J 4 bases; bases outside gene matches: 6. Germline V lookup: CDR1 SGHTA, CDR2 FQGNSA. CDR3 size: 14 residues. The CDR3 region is CASSQQGQVYGYTF. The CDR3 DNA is TGTGCCAGCAGCCAACAGGGACAGGTCTATGGCTACACCTTC.

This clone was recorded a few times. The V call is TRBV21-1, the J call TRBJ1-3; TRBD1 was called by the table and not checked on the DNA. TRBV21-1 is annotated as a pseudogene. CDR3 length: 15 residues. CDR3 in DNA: TGTGCCAGCAGCAAAGGGACAGAAGAAAGAAACACCATATATTTT. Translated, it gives CASSKGTEERNTIYF.

CDR3 sequence (DNA): TGTGCCAGCAGCCAAGCCCTAGCGGGGGACTACAATGAGCAGTTCTTC. Protein: CASSQALAGDYNEQFF. This chain links TRBV4-2 with TRBJ2-1; 10 bases match TRBD2. The CDR3 covers 16 residues. The germline V gene has CDR1 LGHNA and CDR2 YNFKEQ. V lost 1 base, J lost 3 bases, and 3 bases stayed unmatched.

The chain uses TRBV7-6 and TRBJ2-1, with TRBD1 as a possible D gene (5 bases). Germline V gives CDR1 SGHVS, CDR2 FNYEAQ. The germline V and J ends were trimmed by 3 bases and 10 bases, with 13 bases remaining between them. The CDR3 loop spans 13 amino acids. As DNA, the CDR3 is TGTGCCAGCAGCTTTGTCCAGCAGGGAGAGCAGTTCTTC. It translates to CASSFVQQGEQFF.

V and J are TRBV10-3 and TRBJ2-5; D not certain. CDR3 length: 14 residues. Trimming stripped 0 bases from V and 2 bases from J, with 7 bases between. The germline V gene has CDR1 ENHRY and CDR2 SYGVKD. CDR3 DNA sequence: TGTGCCATCAGTGAGTCGAACACACAAGAGACCCAGTACTTC. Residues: CAISESNTQETQYF.

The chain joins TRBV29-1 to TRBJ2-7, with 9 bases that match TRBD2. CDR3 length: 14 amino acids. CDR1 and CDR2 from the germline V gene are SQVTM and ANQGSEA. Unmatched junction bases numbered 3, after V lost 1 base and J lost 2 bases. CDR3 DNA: TGCAGCGTTGAAGTGGGCGGGGGGGCCTACGAGCAGTACTTC. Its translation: CSVEVGGGAYEQYF.

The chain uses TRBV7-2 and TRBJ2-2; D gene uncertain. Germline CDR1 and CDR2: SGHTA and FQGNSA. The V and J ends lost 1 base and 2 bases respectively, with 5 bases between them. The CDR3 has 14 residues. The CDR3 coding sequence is TGTGCCAGCAGCTTAGGGGAAAACACCGGGGAGCTGTTTTTT. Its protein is CASSLGENTGELFF.

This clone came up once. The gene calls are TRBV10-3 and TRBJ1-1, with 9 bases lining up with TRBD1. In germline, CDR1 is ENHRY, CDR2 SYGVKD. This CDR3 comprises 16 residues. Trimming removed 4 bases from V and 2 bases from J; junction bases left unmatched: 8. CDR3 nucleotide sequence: TGTGCCATCAGTGGAGGACAGGGGCTTCCAAACACTGAAGCTTTCTTT. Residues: CAISGGQGLPNTEAFF.

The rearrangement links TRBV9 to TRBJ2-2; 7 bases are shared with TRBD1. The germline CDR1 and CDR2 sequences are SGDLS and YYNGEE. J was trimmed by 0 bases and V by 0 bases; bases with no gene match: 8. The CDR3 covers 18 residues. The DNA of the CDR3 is TGTGCCAGCAGCGTAGCGGAACCCGGGACAGCGAACACCGGGGAGCTGTTTTTT. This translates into CASSVAEPGTANTGELFF.

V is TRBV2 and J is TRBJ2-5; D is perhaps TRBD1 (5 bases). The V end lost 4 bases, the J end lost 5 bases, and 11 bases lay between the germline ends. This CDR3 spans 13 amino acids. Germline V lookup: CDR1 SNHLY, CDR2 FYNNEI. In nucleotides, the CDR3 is TGTGCCAGCAGTGCGCAGGGATTCGAGACCCAGTACTTC. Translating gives CASSAQGFETQYF. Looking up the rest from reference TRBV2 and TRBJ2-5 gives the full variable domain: EPEVTQTPSHQVTQMGQEVILRCVPISNHLYFYWYRQILGQKVEFLVSFYNNEISEKSEIFDDQFSVERPDGSNFTLKIRSTKLEDSAMYFCASSAQGFETQYFGPGTRLLVL.

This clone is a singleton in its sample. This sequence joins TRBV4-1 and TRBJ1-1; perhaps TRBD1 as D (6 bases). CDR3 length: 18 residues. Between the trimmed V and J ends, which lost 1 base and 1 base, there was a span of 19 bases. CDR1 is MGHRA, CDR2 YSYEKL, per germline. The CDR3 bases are TGCGCCAGCAGCCAAGGAGTCTTAGGAGGGACAAAGAACACTGAAGCTTTCTTT. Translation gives CASSQGVLGGTKNTEAFF.

The DNA for the CDR3 is TGTGCCAGCAGCGCAGGACTAGATGAAGCCAAAAACATTCAGTACTTC. This codes for CASSAGLDEAKNIQYF. The chain carries TRBV9 and TRBJ2-4; 7 positions agree with TRBD2. Losses at the gene ends were 3 bases for V and 0 bases for J; bases not matched to a gene: 6. The CDR3 extends over 16 amino acids. Germline CDR1 reads SGDLS; CDR2 reads YYNGEE.

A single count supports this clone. The CDR3 coding sequence is TGTGCCAGCAGTTCGCCGGGACAGGATTACGAGCAGTACTTC. The encoded protein is CASSSPGQDYEQYF. The chain uses TRBV6-5 and TRBJ2-7; 8 bases agree with TRBD1. The germline CDR1 and CDR2 sequences are MNHEY and SVGAGI. V lost 4 bases to trimming and J lost 4 bases; unmatched junction nucleotides: 6. The CDR3 contains 14 residues.

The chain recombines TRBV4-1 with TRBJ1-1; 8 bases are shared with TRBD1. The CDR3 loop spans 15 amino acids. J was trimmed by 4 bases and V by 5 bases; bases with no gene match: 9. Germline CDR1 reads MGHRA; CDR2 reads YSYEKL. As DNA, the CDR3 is TGCGCCAGCAGCGACCGGACAGGGAGGGGCACTGAAGCTTTCTTT. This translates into CASSDRTGRGTEAFF.

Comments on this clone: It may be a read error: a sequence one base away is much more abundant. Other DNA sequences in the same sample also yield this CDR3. This chain's CDR3 is CASSLQETQYF. The CDR3 coding sequence is TGCGCCAGCAGCTTGCAAGAGACCCAGTACTTC. The chain has TRBV5-1 and TRBJ2-5, with unresolved D. Trimming left V 1 base short and J 2 bases short, with 0 bases between. The CDR3 covers 11 residues. CDR1 SGHRS and CDR2 YFSETQ come from the germline V gene.

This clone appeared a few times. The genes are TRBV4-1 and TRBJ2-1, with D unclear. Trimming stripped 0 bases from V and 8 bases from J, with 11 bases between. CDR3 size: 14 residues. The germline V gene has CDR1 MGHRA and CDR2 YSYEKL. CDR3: CASSQDWGSDEQFF. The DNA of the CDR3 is TGCGCCAGCAGCCAAGATTGGGGTTCGGATGAGCAGTTCTTC.

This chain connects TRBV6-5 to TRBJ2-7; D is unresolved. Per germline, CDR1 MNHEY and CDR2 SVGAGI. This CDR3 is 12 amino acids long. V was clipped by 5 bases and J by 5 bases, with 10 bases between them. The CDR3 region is CASSPGSHEQYF. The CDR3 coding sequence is TGTGCCAGCAGTCCTGGAAGTCACGAGCAGTACTTC.